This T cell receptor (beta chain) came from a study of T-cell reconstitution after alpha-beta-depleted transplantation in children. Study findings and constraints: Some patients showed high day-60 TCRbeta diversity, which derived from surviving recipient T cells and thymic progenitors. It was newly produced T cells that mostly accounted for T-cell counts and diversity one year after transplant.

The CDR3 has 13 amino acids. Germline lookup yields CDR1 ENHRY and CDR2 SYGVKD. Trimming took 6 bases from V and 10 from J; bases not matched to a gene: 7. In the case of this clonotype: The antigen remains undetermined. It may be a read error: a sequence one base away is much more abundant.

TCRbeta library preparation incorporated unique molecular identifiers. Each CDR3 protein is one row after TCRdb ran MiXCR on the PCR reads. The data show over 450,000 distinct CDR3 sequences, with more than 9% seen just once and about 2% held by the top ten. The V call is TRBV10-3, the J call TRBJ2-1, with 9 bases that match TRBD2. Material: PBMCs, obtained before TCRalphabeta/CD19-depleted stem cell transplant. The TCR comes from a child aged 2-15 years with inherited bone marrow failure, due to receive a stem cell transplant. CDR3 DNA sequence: TGTGCCATCAGGGGGCCTAGCGGGATCGAGCAGTTCTTC. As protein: CAIRGPSGIEQFF.